The present entry profiles one T cell receptor beta chain with its context. Its specificity is unknown. The sample comes from a study of shared clonotypes between healthy human individuals. Findings and caveats of the study: The sampled material consisted only of blood, and tissue repertoires are likely to differ.

The CDR3 loop spans 15 amino acids. V dropped 6 bases and J dropped 3 bases, with 14 bases sitting between them. CDR1 is KGHSH and CDR2 is LQKENI in the germline V gene. The donors were all Caucasian adults (living in Nashville, Tennessee). Several immunoSEQ plates received, in even portions, the genomic DNA of each subset. The data were produced by immunoSEQ multiplex PCR, yet TCRdb's version contains in-frame clones alone and is incomplete. The sample shows about 480,000 clones, over 60% of them seen only once. The rearrangement links TRBV18 to TRBJ1-4; a possible D gene is TRBD1 (5 bases). This receptor was taken from a middle-aged woman in good health. Some clones in this sample may be carry-over from other donors' samples. The sample consisted of PBMCs. CDR3 DNA sequence: TGTGCCAGCTCGACCGACAGAGCCTCTAATGAAAAACTGTTTTTT. The encoded protein is CASSTDRASNEKLFF.